Following are 22 T cell receptor beta chains from one sample sequenced in a study of shared clonotypes between healthy human individuals. Naive CD8 populations comprised CD45RO-negative cells positively selected for CCR7, excluding terminally differentiated effector memory CD45RA+ cells. Only in-frame clones appear in the TCRdb table, and some are missing; sequencing was by immunoSEQ multiplex PCR. The sample includes around 2,000,000 clones, just over 90% of them seen just once. Sequences were obtained from naive CD8+ T cells from PBMCs. The receptors here all came from a man between 18 and 29 years old in good health. Some clones in this sample may be carry-over from other donors' samples.

The rearrangement uses TRBV27 and TRBJ1-1; D gene unclear. Deletions cut 7 bases from V and 4 bases from J, with 16 bases between. CDR3 size: 14 residues. Germline CDR1 is MNHEY and CDR2 is SMNVEV (reference sequence). The CDR3 bases are TGTGCCAGCACCCCCCGTGCGCCAGGCACTGAAGCTTTCTTT. This gives the protein CASTPRAPGTEAFF.

The chain recombines TRBV19 with TRBJ2-1, with 9 bases lining up with TRBD2. The CDR3 totals 14 residues. CDR1 is LNHDA and CDR2 is SQIVND in the germline V gene (reference sequence). V lost 5 bases and J lost 6; bases outside the gene matches: 5. CDR3 coding DNA: TGTGCCAGTAGTCTCGGGACTAGCTTCAATGAGCAGTTCTTC. Translation: CASSLGTSFNEQFF.

The rearrangement links TRBV29-1 to TRBJ1-2, with D unresolved. The CDR3 extends over 14 amino acids. The V gene lost 3 bases and the J gene lost 2 bases, with 13 bases spanning the gap. Germline values: CDR1 SQVTM, CDR2 ANQGSEA. DNA for the CDR3: TGCAGCGTTGAGGGAATGGACGGGAACTATGGCTACACCTTC. Its protein is CSVEGMDGNYGYTF.

This clone was seen a single time. The chain's CDR3 is CASSRLTGVEAFF. CDR3 DNA: TGCGCCAGCAGCCGCCTGACAGGGGTTGAAGCTTTCTTT. This rearrangement joins TRBV4-3 to TRBJ1-1; 8 nucleotides agree with TRBD1. The length of the CDR3 is 13 residues. The trim removed 4 bases at V and 7 bases at J, leaving 5 bases unmatched. From germline, CDR1 is LGHNA and CDR2 YSLEER.

CDR3 sequence: CASSLFGVADTQYF. The CDR3 coding sequence is TGTGCCAGCAGCTTATTCGGGGTCGCAGATACGCAGTATTTT. This chain links TRBV11-2 with TRBJ2-3, with D maybe TRBD2 (5 bases). Trimming took 2 bases from V and 4 from J, leaving 10 bases between them. The CDR3 contains 14 residues. Germline V gene sequence: CDR1 SGHAT, CDR2 FQNNGV.

The chain links TRBV29-1 to TRBJ2-1, with 9 positions matching TRBD1. The germline V gene encodes CDR1 SQVTM and CDR2 ANQGSEA. The CDR3 sequence is 14 residues long. V shed 7 bases, J shed 7 bases, and the junction held 11 bases outside the gene matches. This CDR3 is CSGWGTGFSNEQFF. CDR3 bases: TGCAGCGGATGGGGGACAGGGTTTTCGAATGAGCAGTTCTTC.

The chain uses TRBV27 and TRBJ2-7; D unresolved. The germline CDR1 and CDR2 sequences are MNHEY and SMNVEV (reference sequence). V shed 8 bases and J shed 0 bases, with 17 bases lying between them. The CDR3 runs to 15 residues. The CDR3 here is CASGLSHLPSYEQYF. The CDR3 nucleotides read TGTGCCAGCGGGTTGTCGCACTTACCCTCCTACGAGCAGTACTTC.

The chain combines TRBV19 with TRBJ1-1, with unresolved D. CDR3 size: 14 residues. Trimming removed 7 bases from V and 4 bases from J, with 16 bases in between. Germline-derived CDR1 and CDR2 are LNHDA and SQIVND (reference sequence). The DNA of the CDR3 is TGTGCCAGTACACCCTCGGGCCGATCCACTGAAGCTTTCTTT. Protein sequence: CASTPSGRSTEAFF.

As concerns this clone: Other DNA sequences in the same sample also yield this CDR3. The chain employs TRBV7-9 and TRBJ2-5; D is undetermined. CDR3 size: 13 residues. Germline V lookup: CDR1 SEHNR, CDR2 FQNEAQ (reference sequence). Trimming removed 3 bases at V and 2 bases at J, with 7 bases between. Here the CDR3 DNA reads TGTGCCAGCAGCTTTGTTCTTCAAGAGACCCAGTACTTC. Its protein is CASSFVLQETQYF.

The chain recombines TRBV19 with TRBJ2-1; perhaps D is TRBD1 or TRBD2 (5 bases each). V was trimmed by 7 bases and J by 12 bases, leaving 13 bases between them. Germline-derived CDR1 and CDR2 are LNHDA and SQIVND (reference sequence). The CDR3 consists of 11 residues. CDR3 nucleotides: TGTGCCAGTACCCTGGGGGACGGGCAGTTCTTC. As protein: CASTLGDGQFF.

The V call is TRBV27, the J call TRBJ2-7; 7 positions agree with TRBD2. The CDR3 runs to 14 residues. Germline V gene sequence: CDR1 MNHEY, CDR2 SMNVEV (reference sequence). The junction had 11 bases not matched to a gene; V was cut back by 7 bases and J by 5 bases. The CDR3 coding sequence is TGTGCCAGCACTTATCGCGGGAGCCTCGACGAGCAGTACTTC. Amino acid sequence: CASTYRGSLDEQYF.

This sequence joins TRBV6-6 and TRBJ1-5; unclear D gene. This CDR3 region has 14 residues. The germline V gene has CDR1 MNHNY and CDR2 SVGAGI (reference sequence). Trimming cost V 5 bases and J 1 base, with 9 bases left between them. The CDR3 loop is CASSPADSNQPQHF. The CDR3, as DNA: TGTGCCAGCAGTCCCGCGGACAGCAATCAGCCCCAGCATTTT.

Comments on this clone: Other DNA sequences in this sample translate to the same CDR3. The chain joins TRBV7-3 to TRBJ2-1; TRBD2 matches 7 bases. Germline CDR1 SGHTA, CDR2 FQGTGA. V was pared by 1 base and J by 4 bases, with 4 bases of the junction left unmatched. The CDR3 has 15 residues. The DNA of the CDR3 is TGTGCCAGCAGCTTAATTGCGGGAGCGTACAATGAGCAGTTCTTC. Translating it yields CASSLIAGAYNEQFF.

The rearrangement uses TRBV4-3 and TRBJ2-5; TRBD1 matches 7 bases. This CDR3 has 15 residues. Germline CDR1 reads LGHNA; CDR2 reads YSLEER. V lost 3 bases to trimming and J lost 3 bases; unmatched junction nucleotides: 7. CDR3 nucleotides: TGCGCCAGCAGCCATGCCGGGACAGCTGAAGAGACCCAGTACTTC. Its translation is CASSHAGTAEETQYF.

The chain combines TRBV5-1 with TRBJ1-3; D possibly corresponds to TRBD1 (5 bases). The CDR3 covers 16 residues. Trimming removed 4 bases from V and 2 bases from J, with 16 bases in between. Per germline, CDR1 SGHRS and CDR2 YFSETQ. The CDR3: CASSVDNGRAGNTIYF. CDR3 coding DNA: TGCGCCAGCAGCGTGGACAACGGACGGGCTGGAAACACCATATATTTT. The full variable domain, its missing parts supplied by reference TRBV5-1 and TRBJ1-3, is KAGVTQTPRYLIKTRGQQVTLSCSPISGHRSVSWYQQTPGQGLQFLFEYFSETQRNKGNFPGRFSGRQFSNSRSEMNVSTLELGDSALYLCASSVDNGRAGNTIYFGEGSWLTVV.

This clone was seen a few times. This chain joins TRBV28 and TRBJ1-1; 9 bases line up with TRBD1. J lost 2 bases, V lost 4 bases, and 8 bases had no gene match. Germline assignment: CDR1 MDHEN and CDR2 SYDVKM. This CDR3 is built from 16 residues. CDR3 bases: TGTGCCAGCAGTTCATTACAACAGGGGGCCAACACTGAAGCTTTCTTT. Its protein product is CASSSLQQGANTEAFF.

V gene TRBV6-1 combines with J gene TRBJ2-7, with TRBD1 identical over 7 bases. Germline loops: CDR1 MNHNS, CDR2 SASEGT. The CDR3 has 12 amino acids. The V segment lost 8 bases and the J segment 3 bases; nucleotides outside the gene matches: 4. The CDR3: CASLGTDYEQYF. The CDR3 nucleotides are TGTGCCAGCCTTGGGACAGACTACGAGCAGTACTTC.

The J gene is TRBJ2-7, the V gene TRBV5-4; possible D gene TRBD1, 6 bases. Germline loops: CDR1 SGHNT, CDR2 YYREEE (reference sequence). Deletions cut 10 bases from V and 3 bases from J, with 14 bases between. This CDR3 spans 12 amino acids. CDR3 DNA: TGTGCCGTGCAGGGGCCGAGCTACGAGCAGTACTTC. Translating it yields CAVQGPSYEQYF.

As regards this clone: This sample includes further DNA sequences coding for the same CDR3. The gene calls are TRBV28 and TRBJ2-1; D is uncertain. V was shortened by 6 bases and J by 3 bases, with 9 bases between the two germline ends. The CDR3 has 13 residues. The germline gives CDR1 MDHEN, CDR2 SYDVKM. The CDR3 protein is CASRGPGYNEQFF. The CDR3 nucleotides are TGTGCCAGCAGGGGTCCTGGCTACAATGAGCAGTTCTTC.

J is TRBJ2-1 and V is TRBV4-1, with D uncertain. The CDR3 is 16 residues long. V was trimmed by 1 base and J by 0 bases, leaving 10 bases between them. Germline V CDR1 and CDR2: MGHRA, YSYEKL. The CDR3 DNA is TGCGCCAGCAGCCAAGTTCCGGAGAGCTCCTACAATGAGCAGTTCTTC. Its protein product is CASSQVPESSYNEQFF.

The chain joins TRBV27 to TRBJ2-3; D gene unclear. V lost 3 bases and J lost 2, with 6 bases in between. Germline V gene data show CDR1 as MNHEY and CDR2 as SMNVEV (reference sequence). The CDR3 sequence is 13 residues long. Written as DNA, the CDR3 is TGTGCCAGCAGTTTTGTTGACACAGATACGCAGTATTTT. Its translation is CASSFVDTDTQYF.

Worth noting for this clone: Other DNA variants within this sample encode the same CDR3. The rearrangement links TRBV27 to TRBJ2-7; D gene ambiguous. V lost 4 bases and J lost 0, with 7 bases in between. Germline CDR1 and CDR2: MNHEY and SMNVEV (reference sequence). The CDR3 consists of 13 residues. The CDR3 bases are TGTGCCAGCAGTTATGGGCCCTCCTACGAGCAGTACTTC. Translating it yields CASSYGPSYEQYF.